This record looks at one T cell receptor (beta chain) sequence and its context. The PCR had 60 Vbeta and 13 Jbeta primers. Only in-frame clones appear in the TCRdb table, and some are missing; sequencing was by immunoSEQ multiplex PCR. The data show 80,000 to 100,000 clones, 55% to 70% seen once. The CDR3 loop spans 15 amino acids. Germline CDR1 LNHNV, CDR2 YYDKDF (reference sequence). Between the trimmed V and J ends, which lost 1 base and 4 bases, there was a span of 13 bases. This sample is drawn from a study of cytomegalovirus exposure and HLA in healthy donors. The sample taken for sequencing was PBMCs. The TCR sequence derives from a woman aged 40 to 50 in good health and CMV-seropositive. The gene calls are TRBV15 and TRBJ1-2, with D perhaps matching TRBD1 (6 bases). The CDR3 DNA follows: TGTGCCACCAGCAGAGTGGGGGCTGGAATCTATGGCTACACCTTC. Translated, it gives CATSRVGAGIYGYTF.